The 28 T cell receptor beta chains below all came from one sample that was sequenced in a study of blood T cell repertoires in COVID-19. Method: immunoSEQ multiplex PCR; TCRdb's copy keeps in-frame clones and lacks some. In the table there are roughly 180,000 clones, 84% of which are singletons. The source material was peripheral blood. These receptors were taken from a human donor in a cohort sampled during active COVID-19.

CDR3 in DNA: TGTGCCAGCAGCAAAGTAGGGGACAGGGAAGAGGACTACGAGCAGTACTTC. Residues: CASSKVGDREEDYEQYF. The V call is TRBV21-1, the J call TRBJ2-7; TRBD1, the table's D call, was not compared with the DNA. TRBV21-1 counts as a pseudogene. This CDR3 has 17 amino acids.

This chain connects TRBV19 to TRBJ2-1; D unclear. Trimming removed 3 bases from V and 3 bases from J, with 12 bases in between. The CDR3 has 15 amino acids. Germline V lookup: CDR1 LNHDA, CDR2 SQIVND (reference sequence). CDR3 nucleotides: TGTGCCAGTAGTATTTCGAACCCACTCTACAATGAGCAGTTCTTC. Translated, it gives CASSISNPLYNEQFF.

This chain joins TRBV5-1 and TRBJ2-3; the match to TRBD2 covers 13 bases. Germline V lookup: CDR1 SGHRS, CDR2 YFSETQ. This CDR3 is built from 17 residues. The junction had 6 bases not matched to a gene; V was cut back by 4 bases and J by 1 base. The CDR3 DNA reads as TGCGCCAGCAGCCCCACCGGGACTAGCGGGGGCACAGATACGCAGTATTTT. Translation gives CASSPTGTSGGTDTQYF.

The chain couples TRBV2 to TRBJ1-2; 7 bases fit TRBD1. V gave up 4 bases and J gave up 4 bases; unmatched junction bases: 12. Germline CDR1 and CDR2: SNHLY and FYNNEI. The CDR3 is 16 amino acids. CDR3 coding DNA: TGTGCCAGCAGTGTGATGTTGACAGGGCTCGCCTATGGCTACACCTTC. Amino acids: CASSVMLTGLAYGYTF.

The chain is built from TRBV7-6 and TRBJ1-2; TRBD1 agrees at 12 bases. The CDR3 spans 16 residues. V dropped 0 bases and J dropped 4; count of bases not matched to a gene: 3. CDR1 and CDR2 (germline): SGHVS, FNYEAQ. CDR3 loop: CASSLAPGQGAYGYTF. The CDR3 nucleotides read TGTGCCAGCAGCTTAGCTCCGGGACAGGGGGCCTATGGCTACACCTTC.

The chain uses TRBV15 and TRBJ2-1; the match to TRBD1 covers 7 bases. J was trimmed by 8 bases and V by 0 bases; bases with no gene match: 4. The CDR3 contains 14 residues. The germline gives CDR1 LNHNV, CDR2 YYDKDF (reference sequence). CDR3 sequence (DNA): TGTGCCACCAGCAGAGATCGACAGGGCTATGAGCAGTTCTTC. Encoded protein: CATSRDRQGYEQFF. The full variable domain, completed using reference TRBV15 and TRBJ2-1, is DAMVIQNPRYQVTQFGKPVTLSCSQTLNHNVMYWYQQKSSQAPKLLFHYYDKDFNNEADTPDNFQSRRPNTSFCFLDIRSPGLGDTAMYLCATSRDRQGYEQFFGPGTRLTVL.

V usage is TRBV10-3 and J usage is TRBJ1-1; D possibly corresponds to TRBD1 (6 bases). The CDR3 consists of 11 residues. The germline V gene encodes CDR1 ENHRY and CDR2 SYGVKD. The V end lost 3 bases, the J end lost 12 bases, and 11 bases lay between the germline ends. The CDR3 loop is CAISDGQGTFF. In DNA, the CDR3 is TGTGCCATCAGTGACGGTCAGGGGACTTTCTTT.

This clone was detected a few times. The chain uses TRBV19 and TRBJ2-3, with D tentatively TRBD1 (5 bases). Germline V gene sequence: CDR1 LNHDA, CDR2 SQIVND (reference sequence). V was clipped by 3 bases and J by 3 bases, with 13 bases between them. The CDR3 extends over 15 amino acids. CDR3 protein: CASSISRQGTDTQYF. The CDR3 bases are TGTGCCAGTAGTATTAGTCGCCAGGGTACAGATACGCAGTATTTT.

This rearrangement joins TRBV5-1 to TRBJ1-2, with TRBD1 matching 7 bases. CDR3 length equals 14 residues. Germline lookup yields CDR1 SGHRS and CDR2 YFSETQ. Trimming cost V 0 bases and J 8 bases; bases outside gene matches: 7. CDR3 in amino acids: CASSLAEGAGGYTF. In nucleotides, the CDR3 is TGCGCCAGCAGCTTGGCCGAGGGGGCAGGGGGCTACACCTTC.

For this clone: The junction and the germline gene differ at one end; a read error may be behind it. The chain links TRBV30 to TRBJ2-7; unclear D gene. The CDR3 runs to 10 residues. CDR1 and CDR2 (germline): GTSNPN, SVGIG (reference sequence). The CDR3, as DNA: TGTGCCTGGAGTGTATCTGGGCTACACTTC. Translated, it gives CAWSVSGLHF.

The genes are TRBV19 and TRBJ1-2; TRBD1 matches 8 bases. Germline assignment: CDR1 LNHDA and CDR2 SQIVND (reference sequence). The CDR3 sequence is 16 residues long. After removal of 7 bases from V and 5 bases from J, the junction contained 15 bases not matched to a gene. CDR3 sequence: CASTILHRTGKYGYTF. CDR3 nucleotides: TGTGCCAGTACTATCCTCCACAGGACAGGGAAGTATGGCTACACCTTC.

The chain employs TRBV9 and TRBJ1-2; 8 positions match TRBD1. The CDR3 has 13 amino acids. Germline lookup yields CDR1 SGDLS and CDR2 YYNGEE. Losses at the gene ends were 3 bases for V and 6 bases for J; bases not matched to a gene: 4. CDR3 amino acids: CASSALQGDGYTF. In DNA, the CDR3 is TGTGCCAGCAGCGCCTTACAGGGGGATGGCTACACCTTC.

The chain recombines TRBV7-8 with TRBJ2-1, with 7 bases fitting TRBD1. Trimming cost V 0 bases and J 5 bases; bases outside gene matches: 10. Germline V CDR1 and CDR2: SGHVS, FQNEAQ. CDR3 length: 17 residues. CDR3: CASSLAQGQGVNNEQFF. The CDR3 region has the DNA TGTGCCAGCAGCTTAGCGCAGGGGCAGGGGGTAAACAATGAGCAGTTCTTC.

V and J are TRBV7-2 and TRBJ2-7; TRBD2 aligns across 11 bases. Germline V gene sequence: CDR1 SGHTA, CDR2 FQGNSA. V trimming: 5 bases; J trimming: 4 bases; junction bases outside the gene matches: 4. The CDR3 loop spans 14 amino acids. CDR3 loop: CASSPTSGNYEQYF. The CDR3 DNA reads TGTGCCAGCAGCCCGACTAGCGGGAATTACGAGCAGTACTTC.

Here the CDR3 reads CASSVGPGSQETQYF. CDR3 in DNA: TGTGCCAGCAGCGTAGGACCGGGGAGCCAAGAGACCCAGTACTTC. The chain recombines TRBV9 with TRBJ2-5; D possibly corresponds to TRBD2 (5 bases). Germline loops: CDR1 SGDLS, CDR2 YYNGEE. This CDR3 region has 15 residues. Trimming removed 0 bases at V and 1 base at J, with 10 bases between.

The chain carries TRBV10-2 and TRBJ2-2; D not certain. The CDR3 contains 15 residues. Germline V gene lookup returns CDR1 WSHSY and CDR2 SAAADI. Trimming removed 0 bases from V and 5 bases from J, with 10 bases in between. The CDR3 DNA follows: TGCGCCAGCAGTGAGTCGCCTAGACCAACCGGGGAGCTGTTTTTT. Translated, it gives CASSESPRPTGELFF.

This chain links TRBV6-2 or TRBV6-3 with TRBJ2-1; a possible D gene is TRBD2 (6 bases). V shed 5 bases and J shed 7 bases, with 21 bases lying between them. The CDR3 loop spans 16 amino acids. CDR1 and CDR2 (germline): MNHEY, SVGEGT. The CDR3 DNA reads TGTGCCAGCAGTCGTTCTAGCGCCGGGCGGCCGAATGAGCAGTTCTTC. Its protein is CASSRSSAGRPNEQFF.

The chain carries TRBV13 and TRBJ2-5; D unclear. Germline V lookup: CDR1 PRHDT, CDR2 FYEKMQ (reference sequence). The germline V and J ends were trimmed by 3 bases and 3 bases, with 11 bases remaining between them. The CDR3 runs 14 residues. Written as DNA, the CDR3 is TGTGCCAGCAGCTTTCGGAGCGCAGAAGAGACCCAGTACTTC. Its protein product is CASSFRSAEETQYF.

The V gene is TRBV27, the J gene TRBJ2-7; 7 nucleotides line up with TRBD1. The V gene end was trimmed by 5 bases and the J gene end by 2 bases; junction bases not matched to a gene: 21. The length of the CDR3 is 19 residues. Germline loops: CDR1 MNHEY, CDR2 SMNVEV (reference sequence). Here the CDR3 reads CASSPPVGRGPHQPYEQYF. CDR3 DNA sequence: TGTGCCAGCAGTCCCCCCGTGGGAAGGGGGCCCCACCAGCCCTACGAGCAGTACTTC.

This sequence joins TRBV2 and TRBJ1-5, with a weak D call TRBD1 (6 bases). The length of the CDR3 is 15 residues. With 4 bases removed from V and 3 bases from J, the gap between germline ends came to 13 bases. Germline V gives CDR1 SNHLY, CDR2 FYNNEI. The CDR3 region has the DNA TGTGCCAGCAGTGGGAGGGGGGGAACCAATCAGCCCCAGCATTTT. This translates into CASSGRGGTNQPQHF.

J is TRBJ2-5 and V is TRBV7-9; tentatively, D is TRBD2 (6 bases). The CDR3 covers 14 residues. The V gene's germline CDR1 is SEHNR and CDR2 FQNEAQ (reference sequence). Trimming stripped 10 bases from V and 1 base from J, with 16 bases between. As DNA, the CDR3 is TGTGCCATTTCAGTGGGGGGACCCCAAGAGACCCAGTACTTC. This sequence encodes CAISVGGPQETQYF.

The rearrangement joins TRBV2 to TRBJ2-7, with 9 nucleotides matching TRBD2. V shed 6 bases and J 7 bases; nucleotides not matched to a gene: 7. This CDR3 has 13 residues. Germline V CDR1 and CDR2: SNHLY, FYNNEI. The CDR3 nucleotides read TGTGCCAGCAGAGCGGGGGGCTCAGAGGAGCAGTACTTC. Its translation: CASRAGGSEEQYF.

This rearrangement joins TRBV9 to TRBJ2-1; TRBD2 matches at 9 bases. This CDR3 has 15 amino acids. Germline lookup yields CDR1 SGDLS and CDR2 YYNGEE. V trimming: 4 bases; J trimming: 8 bases; junction bases outside the gene matches: 10. The CDR3 region is CASSISGGIFDEQFF. The DNA of the CDR3 is TGTGCCAGCAGCATCAGCGGGGGGATCTTCGATGAGCAGTTCTTC.

The chain combines TRBV7-3 with TRBJ2-7; the match to TRBD2 covers 16 bases. With V trimmed by 5 bases and J by 5 bases, 6 bases remained unmatched. CDR1 and CDR2 from the germline V gene are SGHTA and FQGTGA. This CDR3 has 16 amino acids. CDR3 sequence reads: CASSPGTSGGAHEQYF. The CDR3, as DNA: TGTGCCAGCAGCCCGGGGACTAGCGGGGGGGCCCACGAGCAGTACTTC.

The chain has TRBV13 and TRBJ2-7; tentative D call: TRBD1 (7 bases). V was cut by 5 bases and J by 1 base, with 18 bases left in between. This CDR3 spans 16 amino acids. Looked up from germline, CDR1 is PRHDT and CDR2 is FYEKMQ (reference sequence). The CDR3 nucleotides read TGTGCCAGCAGCGGAGGGCGGGCGACAGGGTCCTACGAGCAGTACTTC. As protein: CASSGGRATGSYEQYF.

The J gene is TRBJ2-7, the V gene TRBV9; 7 nucleotides match TRBD1. The CDR3 is 15 amino acids. Germline CDR1 and CDR2: SGDLS and YYNGEE. V dropped 0 bases and J dropped 3; count of bases not matched to a gene: 6. Written as DNA, the CDR3 is TGTGCCAGCAGCGTAGGACGGACAGGCCACTACGAGCAGTACTTC. Protein product: CASSVGRTGHYEQYF.

This chain uses TRBV5-4 with TRBJ1-1, with D possibly being TRBD1 (5 bases). The CDR3 is 14 residues long. The V gene lost 3 bases and the J gene lost 9 bases, with 18 bases spanning the gap. Germline CDR1 SGHNT, CDR2 YYREEE (reference sequence). CDR3: CASSSGREIRKAFF. In nucleotides, the CDR3 is TGTGCCAGCAGCTCGGGACGGGAGATTCGGAAAGCTTTCTTT.

The chain couples TRBV5-1 to TRBJ2-1; TRBD2 agrees at 10 bases. The germline gives CDR1 SGHRS, CDR2 YFSETQ. The CDR3 is made up of 16 amino acids. V gave up 0 bases and J gave up 9 bases; unmatched junction bases: 9. In DNA form, the CDR3 reads TGCGCCAGCAGCTTGGCCGTTAGCGGGGGGATCAGTGAGCAGTTCTTC. Its translation: CASSLAVSGGISEQFF.